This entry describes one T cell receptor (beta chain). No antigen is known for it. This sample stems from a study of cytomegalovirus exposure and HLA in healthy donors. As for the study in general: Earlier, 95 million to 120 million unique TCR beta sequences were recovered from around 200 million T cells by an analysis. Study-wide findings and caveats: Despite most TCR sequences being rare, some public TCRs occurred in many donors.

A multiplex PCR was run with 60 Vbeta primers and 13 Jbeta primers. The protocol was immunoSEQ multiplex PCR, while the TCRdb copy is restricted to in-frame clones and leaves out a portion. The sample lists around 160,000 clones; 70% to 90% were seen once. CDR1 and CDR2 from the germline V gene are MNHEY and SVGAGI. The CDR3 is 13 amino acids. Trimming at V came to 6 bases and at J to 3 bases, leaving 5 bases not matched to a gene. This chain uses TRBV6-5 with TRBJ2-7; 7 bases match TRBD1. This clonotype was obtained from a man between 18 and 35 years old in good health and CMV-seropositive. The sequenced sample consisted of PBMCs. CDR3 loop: CASRTTGDYEQYF. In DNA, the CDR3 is TGTGCCAGCAGAACTACAGGGGACTACGAGCAGTACTTC.